The 28 T cell receptor beta chains below all came from one sample that was sequenced in a study of T cell changes during pregnancy in multiple sclerosis. The assay was immunoSEQ multiplex PCR, and TCRdb's table has in-frame clones only and misses some. Among 20,000 to 25,000 clones listed, around 89% were seen once. Sequencing was performed on CD8+ T cells from peripheral blood mononuclear cells, taken in the first trimester of pregnancy. The origin of the receptors is a female donor with multiple sclerosis, enrolled in a pregnancy study.

In this sample, this clone turned up once. The rearrangement uses TRBV10-3 and TRBJ2-7; 7 nucleotides match TRBD1. V shed 4 bases and J 0 bases; nucleotides not matched to a gene: 3. The CDR3 is 14 amino acids. Per the germline V gene, CDR1 is ENHRY and CDR2 is SYGVKD. The chain's CDR3 is CAISGTGDSYEQYF. CDR3 nucleotides: TGTGCCATCAGTGGCACAGGGGACTCCTACGAGCAGTACTTC.

The V call is TRBV27, the J call TRBJ2-1, with TRBD2 matching 7 bases. The CDR3 extends over 16 amino acids. With 9 bases clipped from V and 0 bases from J, the junction kept 11 bases outside the gene matches. The germline CDR1 and CDR2 sequences are MNHEY and SMNVEV (reference sequence). For the CDR3, the DNA is TGTGCCAGTGGGGGGGAGCGGGAAAACTCCTACAATGAGCAGTTCTTC. Its protein product is CASGGERENSYNEQFF.

This sequence joins TRBV27 and TRBJ2-3; a possible D gene is TRBD2 (6 bases). The germline CDR1 and CDR2 sequences are MNHEY and SMNVEV (reference sequence). V was pared by 5 bases and J by 4 bases, with 19 bases between. The CDR3 is 16 residues long. CDR3: CASSGSRDSPPDTQYF. The CDR3 nucleotides are TGTGCCAGCAGTGGTAGTCGGGACTCACCCCCAGATACGCAGTATTTT.

The gene calls are TRBV19 and TRBJ2-7; the match to TRBD2 covers 8 bases. Germline V gene lookup returns CDR1 LNHDA and CDR2 SQIVND (reference sequence). The CDR3 totals 13 residues. J gave up 6 bases and V 5 bases, and 6 bases lay outside the gene matches. The CDR3 bases are TGTGCCAGTAGTTCTAGCGGGTTGGGCGAGCAGTACTTC. Its protein is CASSSSGLGEQYF.

The chain recombines TRBV7-9 with TRBJ2-1; TRBD2 aligns across 8 bases. The CDR3 sequence is 15 residues long. Germline V gene sequence: CDR1 SEHNR, CDR2 FQNEAQ (reference sequence). The V gene end was trimmed by 0 bases and the J gene end by 7 bases; junction bases not matched to a gene: 5. CDR3 nucleotide sequence: TGTGCCAGCAGCTTAGCCAGCGGGAGAGGAAATGAGCAGTTCTTC. It yields the protein CASSLASGRGNEQFF.

The rearrangement uses TRBV7-6 and TRBJ2-1; 7 nucleotides line up with TRBD2. Looked up from germline, CDR1 is SGHVS and CDR2 is FNYEAQ. The CDR3 length is 15 residues. V shed 1 base, J shed 8 bases, and the junction held 8 bases outside the gene matches. The CDR3 is CASSLEGGSRYEQFF. Here the CDR3 DNA reads TGTGCCAGCAGCTTAGAGGGCGGGAGTAGGTATGAGCAGTTCTTC.

The chain couples TRBV5-1 to TRBJ2-5; 9 bases are a match to TRBD2. V dropped 0 bases and J dropped 1; count of bases not matched to a gene: 4. CDR3 length equals 16 residues. In germline, CDR1 is SGHRS, CDR2 YFSETQ. The CDR3 DNA reads as TGCGCCAGCAGCTTGGGGGTAGCGGGAGTCCAAGAGACCCAGTACTTC. Protein product: CASSLGVAGVQETQYF.

The chain employs TRBV5-4 and TRBJ2-7; 8 bases are shared with TRBD2. This CDR3 comprises 15 residues. Germline CDR1 is SGHNT and CDR2 is YYREEE (reference sequence). The V gene end was trimmed by 4 bases and the J gene end by 0 bases; junction bases not matched to a gene: 6. CDR3 sequence reads: CASSPARGASYEQYF. The CDR3 bases are TGTGCCAGCAGCCCAGCGCGGGGGGCCTCCTACGAGCAGTACTTC.

This clone is medium-sized by share. The chain combines TRBV30 with TRBJ2-1; D may be TRBD1 (6 bases). Per the germline V gene, CDR1 is GTSNPN and CDR2 is SVGIG (reference sequence). V lost 3 bases to trimming and J lost 3 bases, with 12 bases between them. The CDR3 contains 14 residues. The CDR3 is CAWSPRTDYNEQFF. CDR3 DNA: TGTGCCTGGAGCCCGAGGACAGACTACAATGAGCAGTTCTTC.

The genes are TRBV7-9 and TRBJ2-7; 10 bases fit TRBD2. This CDR3 has 15 amino acids. Germline V lookup: CDR1 SEHNR, CDR2 FQNEAQ (reference sequence). V trimming: 5 bases; J trimming: 2 bases; junction bases outside the gene matches: 6. The CDR3 region has the DNA TGTGCCAGCAGCGACGGACTAGCGGCCCCCTACGAGCAGTACTTC. Translated: CASSDGLAAPYEQYF.

Only one count was recorded for this clone. This sample includes further DNA sequences coding for the same CDR3. This sequence joins TRBV19 and TRBJ2-1; 7 bases agree with TRBD2. Germline V gene data show CDR1 as LNHDA and CDR2 as SQIVND (reference sequence). J was trimmed by 0 bases and V by 4 bases; bases with no gene match: 3. The CDR3 runs to 15 residues. The CDR3: CASSTLADSYNEQFF. DNA of the CDR3: TGTGCCAGTAGTACTCTAGCGGACTCCTACAATGAGCAGTTCTTC. The full variable domain, with the rest looked up from reference TRBV19 and TRBJ2-1, is DGGITQSPKYLFRKEGQNVTLSCEQNLNHDAMYWYRQDPGQGLRLIYYSQIVNDFQKGDIAEGYSVSREKKESFPLTVTSAQKNPTAFYLCASSTLADSYNEQFFGPGTRLTVL.

The CDR3 nucleotides are TGTGCCAGCAGTGACGGGACAGGGAGCACAGATACGCAGTATTTT. Amino acids: CASSDGTGSTDTQYF. The rearrangement joins TRBV6-4 to TRBJ2-3, with 9 positions matching TRBD1. The CDR3 runs to 15 residues. V dropped 2 bases and J dropped 0; count of bases not matched to a gene: 0. Germline V gives CDR1 MRHNA, CDR2 SNTAGT.

For the CDR3, the DNA is TGTGCCAGCAGCTTAGGACAGACCGGGGAGCTGTTTTTT. Its translation is CASSLGQTGELFF. The rearrangement links TRBV5-5 to TRBJ2-2; a weak D match, TRBD1 (6 bases). V was pared by 2 bases and J by 5 bases, with 7 bases between. There are 13 residues in the CDR3. Germline lookup yields CDR1 SGHKS and CDR2 YYEKEE (reference sequence).

The gene calls are TRBV4-3 and TRBJ1-3, with D uncertain. This CDR3 region has 16 residues. The V gene lost 0 bases and the J gene lost 0 bases, with 9 bases spanning the gap. Germline CDR1 LGHNA, CDR2 YSLEER. The CDR3 protein is CASSQDPRNSGNTIYF. For the CDR3, the DNA is TGCGCCAGCAGCCAAGATCCGCGGAACTCTGGAAACACCATATATTTT.

In its sample, this clone was seen once. J is TRBJ2-7 and V is TRBV4-1; D not certain. This CDR3 region has 16 residues. The V gene's germline CDR1 is MGHRA and CDR2 YSYEKL. The V end was cut by 1 base, the J end by 3 bases, with 16 bases between. Written as DNA, the CDR3 is TGCGCCAGCAGCCAAGTAAGGCAGGCTCGTAACTACGAGCAGTACTTC. As protein: CASSQVRQARNYEQYF.

The chain joins TRBV10-3 to TRBJ1-2; D remains unclear. Germline loops: CDR1 ENHRY, CDR2 SYGVKD. The CDR3 loop spans 13 amino acids. Trimming left V 2 bases short and J 4 bases short, with 8 bases between. The CDR3 sequence is CAISEESGYGYTF. CDR3 nucleotides: TGTGCCATCAGTGAGGAAAGCGGCTATGGCTACACCTTC.

This clone qualifies as large (0.1 to 1%). This chain joins TRBV6-4 and TRBJ2-3, with 8 bases identical to TRBD2. Unmatched junction bases numbered 5, after V lost 5 bases and J lost 1 base. CDR3 length: 15 residues. Per germline, CDR1 MRHNA and CDR2 SNTAGT. Here the CDR3 reads CASSPAGGGTDTQYF. The CDR3 nucleotides are TGTGCCAGCAGTCCCGCGGGAGGAGGCACAGATACGCAGTATTTT.

The V call is TRBV5-1, the J call TRBJ2-1; D remains unclear. Germline CDR1 SGHRS, CDR2 YFSETQ. The CDR3 extends over 12 amino acids. V lost 1 base to trimming and J lost 7 bases, with 6 bases between them. CDR3 loop: CASSLTVNEQFF. DNA for the CDR3: TGCGCCAGCAGCTTGACAGTAAATGAGCAGTTCTTC.

This clone is a singleton in its sample. This rearrangement joins TRBV4-1 to TRBJ1-1; tentatively, D is TRBD1 (5 bases). Trimming pared 3 bases from V and 5 bases from J, leaving 10 bases between. In germline, CDR1 is MGHRA, CDR2 YSYEKL. This CDR3 comprises 13 residues. Written as DNA, the CDR3 is TGCGCCAGCAGCCAGGGACTGGGGACTGAAGCTTTCTTT. Its translation is CASSQGLGTEAFF.

The chain carries TRBV9 and TRBJ2-3; TRBD2 agrees at 11 bases. The CDR3 has 19 residues. V lost 0 bases and J lost 4; bases outside the gene matches: 13. CDR1 and CDR2 (germline): SGDLS, YYNGEE. CDR3 in DNA: TGTGCCAGCAGCGTAGGGCTCTCGATTAGCGGGAGGGCCCCAGATACGCAGTATTTT. Amino acid sequence: CASSVGLSISGRAPDTQYF.

The rearrangement joins TRBV29-1 to TRBJ2-1; the D gene is possibly TRBD1 (6 bases). CDR3 length equals 12 residues. V lost 0 bases to trimming and J lost 7 bases, with 7 bases between them. CDR1 is SQVTM and CDR2 is ANQGSEA in the germline V gene. The CDR3 sequence: CSVEDQGNEQFF. CDR3 bases: TGCAGCGTTGAAGATCAGGGGAATGAGCAGTTCTTC.

This chain links TRBV19 with TRBJ1-5; TRBD1 is a possible D gene (5 bases). CDR3 length: 15 residues. Per the germline V gene, CDR1 is LNHDA and CDR2 is SQIVND (reference sequence). V shed 4 bases and J shed 3 bases, with 13 bases lying between them. In nucleotides, the CDR3 is TGTGCCAGTAGTACCCGGAGGGGTTCCAATCAGCCCCAGCATTTT. It specifies CASSTRRGSNQPQHF.

The J gene is TRBJ2-3, the V gene TRBV5-1; D unclear. With 1 base removed from V and 4 bases from J, the gap between germline ends came to 4 bases. This CDR3 contains 12 residues. Per germline, CDR1 SGHRS and CDR2 YFSETQ. CDR3 in DNA: TGCGCCAGCAGCTTGTATGCAGATACGCAGTATTTT. Its translation: CASSLYADTQYF.

This chain connects TRBV28 to TRBJ1-2; D not resolved. The CDR3 length is 14 residues. Per the germline V gene, CDR1 is MDHEN and CDR2 is SYDVKM. V was pared by 5 bases and J by 4 bases, with 14 bases between. The CDR3 nucleotides are TGTGCCAGCAGTCCCCAGATCGATGGCTATGGCTACACCTTC. Translation: CASSPQIDGYGYTF.

The chain combines TRBV4-2 with TRBJ2-1, with 9 bases matching TRBD2. The CDR3 length is 15 residues. With V trimmed by 0 bases and J by 6 bases, 3 bases remained unmatched. Germline V gives CDR1 LGHNA, CDR2 YNFKEQ. This CDR3 is CASSQDPGLANEQFF. The CDR3 DNA sequence: TGTGCCAGCAGCCAAGACCCGGGACTAGCCAATGAGCAGTTCTTC.

The J gene is TRBJ1-2, the V gene TRBV4-3, with D unresolved. V lost 0 bases and J lost 4, with 12 bases in between. Germline V CDR1 and CDR2: LGHNA, YSLEER. This CDR3 contains 15 residues. The CDR3 loop reads CASSQDRNPIYGYTF. CDR3 nucleotide sequence: TGCGCCAGCAGCCAAGACAGGAACCCTATCTATGGCTACACCTTC.

The chain links TRBV18 to TRBJ2-3, with D perhaps TRBD2 (6 bases). Germline assignment: CDR1 KGHSH and CDR2 LQKENI. This CDR3 spans 15 amino acids. Between the trimmed V and J ends, which lost 10 bases and 3 bases, there was a span of 20 bases. The CDR3 DNA reads as TGTGCCACCGAACACATAGGGACTGGGACAGATACGCAGTATTTT. It translates to CATEHIGTGTDTQYF.

The chain uses TRBV4-3 and TRBJ2-1; D uncertain. Looked up from germline, CDR1 is LGHNA and CDR2 is YSLEER. The CDR3 runs to 15 residues. V shed 6 bases and J shed 0 bases, with 12 bases lying between them. The CDR3 here is CASRPTQSSYNEQFF. The CDR3 coding sequence is TGCGCCAGCAGGCCGACTCAGAGCTCCTACAATGAGCAGTTCTTC.